This T cell receptor beta chain was profiled in a study of monozygotic twins with inflammatory bowel disease. General study results and limits: Among twins, concordant and discordant pairs did not differ in repertoire similarity, possibly from limited power. T cell subtypes were not distinguishable in this analysis. Healthy co-twins showed greater TCRbeta diversity (inverse Simpson) than IBD patients.

This CDR3 comprises 15 residues. The germline V gene has CDR1 SGHVS and CDR2 FNYEAQ. TCRdb reanalyzed the 5' RACE reads, giving one entry per CDR3 protein sequence and no DNA. The table lists over 110,000 distinct CDR3 sequences. With no T cell sorting beforehand, total RNA was isolated from whole blood. Points on this clonotype: Its antigen is undetermined.

The sequenced sample was blood. The J gene is TRBJ2-7, the V gene TRBV7-6. The sequence was collected from a human donor with ulcerative colitis or Crohn's disease, or a healthy co-twin of an affected twin (not recorded which). CDR3 sequence: CASSLKIGSENEQYF.